The 2 T cell receptor beta chains listed next were all sequenced from one sample in a study of T cell repertoires in cytomegalovirus infection. One entry per CDR3 protein results from TCRdb running MiXCR on the reads. The sample includes fewer than 950,000 distinct CDR3 sequences, 32% seen only once; the top ten take roughly an eighth. These receptors are not linked to any known antigen. The source material was cultured CD8+ T cells from PBMCs, sampled from culture after CMV antigen stimulation. Receptors originate from a human donor in good health (CMV status not recorded). Some clones in this sample may be carry-over from other donors' samples.

This chain joins TRBV4-3 and TRBJ1-5; D gene uncertain. With 0 bases removed from V and 3 bases from J, the gap between germline ends came to 18 bases. Germline V gene data show CDR1 as LGHNA and CDR2 as YSLEER. The CDR3 loop spans 18 amino acids. The CDR3: CASSQDLGPLGLNQPQHF. Here the CDR3 DNA reads TGCGCCAGCAGCCAAGATCTCGGTCCACTGGGCCTCAATCAGCCCCAGCATTTT.

The sample holds many counts of this clonotype. V is TRBV7-6 and J is TRBJ2-5; D may be TRBD1 or TRBD2 (5 bases each). The CDR3 has 13 amino acids. V lost 3 bases and J lost 8, with 13 bases in between. In germline, CDR1 is SGHVS, CDR2 FNYEAQ. The CDR3 DNA follows: TGTGCCAGCAGCTTTGGGAGAGGGGAAACCCAGTACTTC. It translates to CASSFGRGETQYF.